This T cell receptor (beta chain) is drawn from a study of blood T cell repertoires in COVID-19. Study in general: Donors in the United States, Italy and Spain gave samples during acute or convalescent COVID-19. Nucleic acid was either cDNA or gDNA, and it came from T cells, B-cell-depleted T cells, or PBMCs.

In the original workflow: Quantification of nucleated cells was approximated via reference gene primer amplification. Clones were read by immunoSEQ multiplex PCR, and TCRdb kept only the in-frame ones, dropping some. That table furnishes V, J and clone size, whereas the DNA furnished D and trimming. The sample consists of about 200,000 clones, 86% of them appearing once. The V and J ends lost 0 bases and 7 bases respectively, with 16 bases between them. The CDR3 sequence is 15 residues long. Per the germline V gene, CDR1 is SGHRS and CDR2 is YFSETQ. This clone was detected once. The receptor's source is a woman in her 70s with acute or convalescent COVID-19. The sample taken for sequencing was peripheral blood. This chain uses TRBV5-1 with TRBJ2-5; no firm D call. CDR3: CASSLDPSATGTQYF. Here the CDR3 DNA reads TGCGCCAGCAGCTTGGATCCCTCGGCCACGGGGACCCAGTACTTC.